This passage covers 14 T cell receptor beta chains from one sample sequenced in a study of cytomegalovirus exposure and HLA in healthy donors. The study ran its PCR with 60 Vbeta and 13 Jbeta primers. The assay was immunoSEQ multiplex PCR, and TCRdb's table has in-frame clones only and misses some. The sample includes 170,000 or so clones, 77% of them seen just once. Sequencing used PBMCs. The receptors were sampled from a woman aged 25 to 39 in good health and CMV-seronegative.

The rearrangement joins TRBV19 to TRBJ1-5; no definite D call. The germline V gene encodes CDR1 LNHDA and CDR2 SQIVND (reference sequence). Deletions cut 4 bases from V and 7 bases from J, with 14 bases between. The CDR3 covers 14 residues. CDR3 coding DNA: TGTGCCAGTAGTACAGACCTGCCCGAGCAGCCCCAGCATTTT. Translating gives CASSTDLPEQPQHF. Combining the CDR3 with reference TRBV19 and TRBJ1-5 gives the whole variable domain DGGITQSPKYLFRKEGQNVTLSCEQNLNHDAMYWYRQDPGQGLRLIYYSQIVNDFQKGDIAEGYSVSREKKESFPLTVTSAQKNPTAFYLCASSTDLPEQPQHFGDGTRLSIL.

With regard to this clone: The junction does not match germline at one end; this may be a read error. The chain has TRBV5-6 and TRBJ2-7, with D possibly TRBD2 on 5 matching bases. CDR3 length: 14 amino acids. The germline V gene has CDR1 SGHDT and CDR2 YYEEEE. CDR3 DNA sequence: TGTGTCAGCAGCATCCGAAGCGGTCTCTACGAGCAGTACTTC. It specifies CVSSIRSGLYEQYF.

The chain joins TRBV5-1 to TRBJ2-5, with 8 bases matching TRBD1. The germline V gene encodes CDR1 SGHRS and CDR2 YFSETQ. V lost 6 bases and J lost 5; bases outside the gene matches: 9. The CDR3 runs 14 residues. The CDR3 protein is CASNSGTGYETQYF. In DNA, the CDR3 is TGCGCCAGCAACTCCGGGACAGGTTACGAGACCCAGTACTTC.

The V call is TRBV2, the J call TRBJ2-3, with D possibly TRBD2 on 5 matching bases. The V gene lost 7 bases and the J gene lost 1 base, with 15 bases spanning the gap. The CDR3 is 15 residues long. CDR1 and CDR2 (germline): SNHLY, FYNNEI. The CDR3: CASITRRWGTDTQYF. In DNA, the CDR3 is TGTGCCAGCATCACAAGGAGGTGGGGCACAGATACGCAGTATTTT.

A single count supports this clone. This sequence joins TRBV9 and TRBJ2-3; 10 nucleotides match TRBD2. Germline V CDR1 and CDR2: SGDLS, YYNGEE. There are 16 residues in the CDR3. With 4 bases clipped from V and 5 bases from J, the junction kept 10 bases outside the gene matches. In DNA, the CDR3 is TGTGCCAGCAGCCTACAGTCTAGCGGGAGTCTAGATACGCAGTATTTT. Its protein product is CASSLQSSGSLDTQYF.

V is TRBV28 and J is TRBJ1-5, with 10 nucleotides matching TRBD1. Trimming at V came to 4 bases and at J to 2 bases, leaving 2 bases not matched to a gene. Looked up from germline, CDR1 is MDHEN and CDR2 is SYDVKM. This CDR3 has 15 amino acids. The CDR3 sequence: CASSSDRGRNQPQHF. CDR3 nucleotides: TGTGCCAGCAGTTCAGACAGGGGGCGCAATCAGCCCCAGCATTTT.

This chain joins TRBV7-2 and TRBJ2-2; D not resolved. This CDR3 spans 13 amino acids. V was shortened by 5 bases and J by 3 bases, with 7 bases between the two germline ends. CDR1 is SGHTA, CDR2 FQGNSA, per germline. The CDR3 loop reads CASSTKDTGELFF. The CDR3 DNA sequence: TGTGCCAGCAGCACAAAAGACACCGGGGAGCTGTTTTTT.

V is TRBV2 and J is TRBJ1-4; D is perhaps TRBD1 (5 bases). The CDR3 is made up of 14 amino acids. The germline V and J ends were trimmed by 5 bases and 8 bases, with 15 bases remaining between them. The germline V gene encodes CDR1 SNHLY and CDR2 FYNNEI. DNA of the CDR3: TGTGCCAGCAGTCACGGGACTGATGGGGAAAAACTGTTTTTT. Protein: CASSHGTDGEKLFF.

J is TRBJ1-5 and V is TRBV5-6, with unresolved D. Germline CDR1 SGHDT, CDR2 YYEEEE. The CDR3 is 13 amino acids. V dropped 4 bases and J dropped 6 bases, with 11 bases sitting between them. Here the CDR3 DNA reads TGTGCCAGCAGCCCGAGCCCGGGTCAGCCCCAGCATTTT. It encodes CASSPSPGQPQHF.

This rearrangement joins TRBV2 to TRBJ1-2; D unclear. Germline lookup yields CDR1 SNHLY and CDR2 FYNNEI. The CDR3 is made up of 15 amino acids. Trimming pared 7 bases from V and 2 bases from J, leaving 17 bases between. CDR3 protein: CASKTSREWNYGYTF. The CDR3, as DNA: TGTGCCAGCAAGACCTCTAGGGAGTGGAACTATGGCTACACCTTC.

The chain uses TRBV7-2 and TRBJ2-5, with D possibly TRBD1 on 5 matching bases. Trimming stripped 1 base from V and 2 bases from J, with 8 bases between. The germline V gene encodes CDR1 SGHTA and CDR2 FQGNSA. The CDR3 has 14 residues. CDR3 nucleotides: TGTGCCAGCAGCTTAGACCCAGGGCAAGAGACCCAGTACTTC. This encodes CASSLDPGQETQYF.

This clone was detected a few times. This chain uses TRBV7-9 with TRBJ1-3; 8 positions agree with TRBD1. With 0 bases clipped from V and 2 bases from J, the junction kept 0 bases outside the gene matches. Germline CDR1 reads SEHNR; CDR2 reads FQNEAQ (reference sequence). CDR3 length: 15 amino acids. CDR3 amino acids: CASSLADRAGNTIYF. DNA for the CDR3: TGTGCCAGCAGCTTAGCGGACAGGGCTGGAAACACCATATATTTT.

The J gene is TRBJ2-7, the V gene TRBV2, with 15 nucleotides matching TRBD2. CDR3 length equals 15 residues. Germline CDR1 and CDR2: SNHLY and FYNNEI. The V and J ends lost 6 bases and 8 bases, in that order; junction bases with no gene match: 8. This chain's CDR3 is CASRIGLAGGSQQYF. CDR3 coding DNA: TGTGCCAGCAGAATCGGACTAGCGGGGGGGTCCCAGCAGTACTTC.

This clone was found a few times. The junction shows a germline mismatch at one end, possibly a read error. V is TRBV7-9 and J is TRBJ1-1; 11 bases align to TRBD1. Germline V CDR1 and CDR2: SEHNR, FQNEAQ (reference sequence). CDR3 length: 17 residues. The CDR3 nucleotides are TGTTCCAGCAGCATACCTCCCGGGACAGGGGGGAACACTGAAGCTTTCTTT. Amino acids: CSSSIPPGTGGNTEAFF.